A selection of T cell receptor beta chains follows, all from one sample in a study of Ad26.COV2.S vaccination and SARS-CoV-2 variants. Assay: immunoSEQ multiplex PCR; the TCRdb copy retains only in-frame clones and omits some. The table shows fewer than 400,000 clones, with about 86% occurring only once. The sample in question was peripheral blood, obtained in a trial of Ad26.COV2.S vaccine versus placebo. The receptors come from a person aged 18-60 years who received the Ad26.COV2.S COVID-19 vaccine or a placebo. Both conserved end residues are part of each CDR3. D genes are given only for firm matches. Clone size, where shown, is once, few, many, or a class for clones that have expanded.

>-|TRBV27|TRBJ2-3|-
TGTGCCAGCAGTTTATGGTCAGTCGAACCTACAGATACGCAGTATTTT
CASSLWSVEPTDTQYF
>-|TRBV5-1|TRBJ2-7|-
TGCGCCAGCAGCTTGGGACTATATCTCTACGAGCAGTACTTC
CASSLGLYLYEQYF
>-|TRBV10-3|TRBJ1-1|-
TGTGCCATCAGTGAATTAAGAGAGGCTGAAGCTTTCTTT
CAISELREAEAFF
>-|TRBV7-9|TRBJ2-1|TRBD1
TGTGCCAGCAGCTCAATCGGGACAGTCTACAATGAGCAGTTCTTC
CASSSIGTVYNEQFF
>-|TRBV5-1|TRBJ2-5|-
TGCGCCAGCAGCTTGGAGGGGGGAAGGGAGACCCAGTACTTC
CASSLEGGRETQYF
>-|TRBV25-1|TRBJ1-2|TRBD1
TGTGCCAGCAGTGAAGAGGGGGACAGGGCCAACTATGGCTACACCTTC
CASSEEGDRANYGYTF
>-|TRBV19|TRBJ2-3|-
TGTGCCAGCACGAGGGGGGGCCCTAGGGCAGATACGCAGTATTTT
CASTRGGPRADTQYF
>-|TRBV7-2|TRBJ1-5|TRBD1
TGTGCCAGCAGCACCCGGGACAGAAATCAGCCCCAGCATTTT
CASSTRDRNQPQHF
>-|TRBV19|TRBJ1-2|-
TGTGCCAGTAGTATCGGGCCGGGCGAGGGGAGGGATGGCTACACCTTC
CASSIGPGEGRDGYTF
>few|TRBV6-5|TRBJ1-5|-
TGTGCCAGCAGTAAGGGTGGCGATCAGCCCCAGCATTTT
CASSKGGDQPQHF
>once|TRBV29-1|TRBJ1-1|-
TGCAGCGTTGAGAGGTCAGCGAAGCACACTGAAGCTTTCTTT
CSVERSAKHTEAFF
>few|TRBV10-3|TRBJ2-5|-
TGTGCCACCCGGGACCCCACCTGGAGTGAGACCCAGTACTTC
CATRDPTWSETQYF
>-|TRBV7-9|TRBJ1-5|TRBD1
TGTGCCAGCAGCTCAGGACAGGGTAAGAGCAATCAGCCCCAGCATTTT
CASSSGQGKSNQPQHF
>-|TRBV11-2|TRBJ2-4|-
TGTGCCAGCAGCTTAGCGGGCGGGTGGACCAAAAACATTCAGTACTTC
CASSLAGGWTKNIQYF
>-|TRBV3-1/TRBV3-2|TRBJ1-2|-
TGTGCCAGCAGCCAAGACCCCTTCCGACGGGCTGGGAACTATGGCTACACCTTC
CASSQDPFRRAGNYGYTF
>-|TRBV6-5|TRBJ2-1|TRBD1
TGTGCCAGTCAAGGGCCGGGACAGACCTACAATGAGCAGTTCTTC
CASQGPGQTYNEQFF
>-|TRBV2|TRBJ1-3|-
TGTGCCAGCAGTGAAAAAAGCCCCATCAACACCATATATTTT
CASSEKSPINTIYF
>-|TRBV6-6|TRBJ1-1|-
TGTGCCAGCAGTTACGTTTCGGAAACTGAAGCTTTCTTT
CASSYVSETEAFF
>-|TRBV7-9|TRBJ2-6|TRBD1
TGTGCCAGCAGCTTAGTTCTGACAGGGGGTCCTGGGGCCAACGTCCTGACTTTC
CASSLVLTGGPGANVLTF
>-|TRBV24-1|TRBJ2-7|-
TGTGCCACCTCCGAAGGGCACTACGAGCAGTACTTC
CATSEGHYEQYF
>-|TRBV7-6|TRBJ1-6|-
TGTGCCAGCAGCTTAGGTCGGGCCGAGCATTCACCCCTCCACTTT
CASSLGRAEHSPLHF
>-|TRBV5-1|TRBJ1-1|TRBD1
TGCGCCAGCAGCCGAAGGACAGGGGGCGCGACGTCAGCTGAAGCTTTCTTT
CASSRRTGGATSAEAFF
>-|TRBV25-1|TRBJ1-6|-
TGTGCCAGCAGTGGAAGAGATAATTCACCCCTCCACTTT
CASSGRDNSPLHF
>-|TRBV11-3|TRBJ2-3|TRBD1
TGTGCCAGCAGCTTAGATCACCAGGGGGCCACAGATACGCAGTATTTT
CASSLDHQGATDTQYF
>-|TRBV11-2|TRBJ2-3|TRBD1
TGTGCCAGCAGCTTATTGGGGGGACAGGGGGATACGCAGTATTTT
CASSLLGGQGDTQYF
>-|TRBV7-8|TRBJ2-1|TRBD2
TGTGCCAGCAGAACAACTAGCGGGGTTTACAATGAGCAGTTCTTC
CASRTTSGVYNEQFF
>-|TRBV7-9|TRBJ2-7|-
TGTGCCAGCAGTCTCGATCGAGGGCCCCTGTACGAGCAGTACTTC
CASSLDRGPLYEQYF